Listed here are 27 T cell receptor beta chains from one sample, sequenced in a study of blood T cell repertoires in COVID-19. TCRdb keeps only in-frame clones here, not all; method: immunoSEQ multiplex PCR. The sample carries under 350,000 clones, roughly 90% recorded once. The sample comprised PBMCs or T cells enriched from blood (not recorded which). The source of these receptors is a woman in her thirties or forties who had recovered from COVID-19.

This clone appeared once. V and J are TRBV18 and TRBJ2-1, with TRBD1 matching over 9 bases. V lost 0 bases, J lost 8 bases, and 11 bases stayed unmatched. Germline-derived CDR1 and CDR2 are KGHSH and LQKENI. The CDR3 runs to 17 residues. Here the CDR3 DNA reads TGTGCCAGCTCACCACCGAATCCGAGACAGGGGGTCGATGAGCAGTTCTTC. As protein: CASSPPNPRQGVDEQFF.

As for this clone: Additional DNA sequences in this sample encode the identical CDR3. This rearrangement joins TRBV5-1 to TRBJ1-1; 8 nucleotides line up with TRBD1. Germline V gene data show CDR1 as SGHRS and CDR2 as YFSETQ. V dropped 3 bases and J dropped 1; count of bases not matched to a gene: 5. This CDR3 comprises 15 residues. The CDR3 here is CASSSDGQGNTEAFF. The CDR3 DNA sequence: TGCGCCAGCAGCTCGGACGGACAGGGGAACACTGAAGCTTTCTTT. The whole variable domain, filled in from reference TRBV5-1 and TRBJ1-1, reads KAGVTQTPRYLIKTRGQQVTLSCSPISGHRSVSWYQQTPGQGLQFLFEYFSETQRNKGNFPGRFSGRQFSNSRSEMNVSTLELGDSALYLCASSSDGQGNTEAFFGQGTRLTVV.

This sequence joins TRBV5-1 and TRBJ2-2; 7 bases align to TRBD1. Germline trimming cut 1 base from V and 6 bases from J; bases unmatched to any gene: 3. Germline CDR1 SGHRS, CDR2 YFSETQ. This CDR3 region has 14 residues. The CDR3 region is CASSLTTGPGELFF. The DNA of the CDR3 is TGCGCCAGCAGCTTGACGACAGGGCCCGGGGAGCTGTTTTTT.

DNA for the CDR3: TGTGCCAGCAGCCCGGGACGACAGGATGAGCAGTTCTTC. It translates to CASSPGRQDEQFF. The rearrangement joins TRBV11-2 to TRBJ2-1, with D possibly matching TRBD1 (6 bases). The germline CDR1 and CDR2 sequences are SGHAT and FQNNGV. The CDR3 loop spans 13 amino acids. The ends were cut back, 5 bases at V and 8 bases at J, with 13 bases in the middle.

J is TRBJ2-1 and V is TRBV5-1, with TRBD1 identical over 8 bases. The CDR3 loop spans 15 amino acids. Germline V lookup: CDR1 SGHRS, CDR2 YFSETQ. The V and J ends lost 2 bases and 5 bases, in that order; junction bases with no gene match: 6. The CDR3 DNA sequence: TGCGCCAGCAGCTTCCGGGACAGGCCCAACAATGAGCAGTTCTTC. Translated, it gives CASSFRDRPNNEQFF. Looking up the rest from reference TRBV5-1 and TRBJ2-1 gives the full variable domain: KAGVTQTPRYLIKTRGQQVTLSCSPISGHRSVSWYQQTPGQGLQFLFEYFSETQRNKGNFPGRFSGRQFSNSRSEMNVSTLELGDSALYLCASSFRDRPNNEQFFGPGTRLTVL.

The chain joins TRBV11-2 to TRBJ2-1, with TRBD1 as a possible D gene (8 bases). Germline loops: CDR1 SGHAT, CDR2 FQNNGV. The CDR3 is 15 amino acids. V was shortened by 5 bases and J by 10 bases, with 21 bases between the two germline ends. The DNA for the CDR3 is TGTGCCAGCAGCAAAGCGGGGACAGGCGCCGAGGAGCAGTTCTTC. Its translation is CASSKAGTGAEEQFF.

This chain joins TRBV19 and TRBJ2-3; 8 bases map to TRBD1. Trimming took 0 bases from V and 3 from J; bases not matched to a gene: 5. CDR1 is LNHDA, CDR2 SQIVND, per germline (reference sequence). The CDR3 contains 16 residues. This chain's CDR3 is CASSIDLTGETDTQYF. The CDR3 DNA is TGTGCCAGTAGTATAGATCTGACAGGGGAGACAGATACGCAGTATTTT.

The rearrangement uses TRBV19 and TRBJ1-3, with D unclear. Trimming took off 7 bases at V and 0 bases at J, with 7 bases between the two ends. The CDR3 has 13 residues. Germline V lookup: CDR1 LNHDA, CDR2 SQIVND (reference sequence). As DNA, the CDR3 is TGTGCCAGTACCTTTTACTCTGGAAACACCATATATTTT. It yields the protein CASTFYSGNTIYF.

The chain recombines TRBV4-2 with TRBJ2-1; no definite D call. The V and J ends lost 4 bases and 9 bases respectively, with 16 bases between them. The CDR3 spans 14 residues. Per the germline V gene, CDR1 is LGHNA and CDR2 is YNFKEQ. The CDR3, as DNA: TGTGCCAGCAGCCCCAATTATAGGTCAGGTGAGCAGTTCTTC. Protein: CASSPNYRSGEQFF.

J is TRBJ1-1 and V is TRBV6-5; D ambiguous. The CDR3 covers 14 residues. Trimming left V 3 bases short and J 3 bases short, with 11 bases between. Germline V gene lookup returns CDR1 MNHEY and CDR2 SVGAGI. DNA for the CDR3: TGTGCCAGCAGTTATGCGGGGAGGGACACTGAAGCTTTCTTT. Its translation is CASSYAGRDTEAFF.

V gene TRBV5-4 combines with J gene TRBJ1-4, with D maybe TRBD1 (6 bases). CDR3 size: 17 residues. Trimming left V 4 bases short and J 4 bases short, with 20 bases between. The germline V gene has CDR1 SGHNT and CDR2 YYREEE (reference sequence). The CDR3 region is CASSPVGPQGDNEKLFF. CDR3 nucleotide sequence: TGTGCCAGCAGCCCTGTTGGCCCACAGGGTGATAATGAAAAACTGTTTTTT.

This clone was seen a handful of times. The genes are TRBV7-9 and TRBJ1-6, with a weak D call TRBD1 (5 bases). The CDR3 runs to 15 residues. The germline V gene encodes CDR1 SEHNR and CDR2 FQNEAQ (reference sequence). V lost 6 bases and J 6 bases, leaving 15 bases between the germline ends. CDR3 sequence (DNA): TGTGCCAGCAGGCCTGGCGGGGCAATTAATTCACCCCTCCACTTT. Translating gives CASRPGGAINSPLHF.

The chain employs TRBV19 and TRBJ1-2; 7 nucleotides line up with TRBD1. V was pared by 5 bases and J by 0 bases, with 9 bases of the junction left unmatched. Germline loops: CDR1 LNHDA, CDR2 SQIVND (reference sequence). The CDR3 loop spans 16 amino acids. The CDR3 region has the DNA TGTGCCAGTAGTTCTCTGGGACAGCCCACTAACTATGGCTACACCTTC. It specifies CASSSLGQPTNYGYTF. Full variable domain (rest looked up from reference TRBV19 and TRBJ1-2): DGGITQSPKYLFRKEGQNVTLSCEQNLNHDAMYWYRQDPGQGLRLIYYSQIVNDFQKGDIAEGYSVSREKKESFPLTVTSAQKNPTAFYLCASSSLGQPTNYGYTFGSGTRLTVV.

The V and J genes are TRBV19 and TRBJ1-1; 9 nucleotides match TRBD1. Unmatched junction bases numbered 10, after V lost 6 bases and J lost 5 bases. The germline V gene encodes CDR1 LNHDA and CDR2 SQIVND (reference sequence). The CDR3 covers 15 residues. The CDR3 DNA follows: TGTGCCAGTAGGGGGTCCGGGACAGGGAGGACTGAAGCTTTCTTT. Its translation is CASRGSGTGRTEAFF.

The CDR3 DNA reads as TGTGCTAGTGGACTTAGGGGTGCAGATACGCAGTATTTT. Protein: CASGLRGADTQYF. This sequence joins TRBV12-5 and TRBJ2-3, with D possibly being TRBD1 (5 bases). Trimming took off 6 bases at V and 4 bases at J, with 11 bases between the two ends. The CDR3 sequence is 13 residues long. Germline V gives CDR1 LGHNT, CDR2 FRNRAP. The full variable domain, with the rest looked up from reference TRBV12-5 and TRBJ2-3, is DARVTQTPRHKVTEMGQEVTMRCQPILGHNTVFWYRQTMMQGLELLAYFRNRAPLDDSGMPKDRFSAEMPDATLATLKIQPSEPRDSAVYFCASGLRGADTQYFGPGTRLTVL.

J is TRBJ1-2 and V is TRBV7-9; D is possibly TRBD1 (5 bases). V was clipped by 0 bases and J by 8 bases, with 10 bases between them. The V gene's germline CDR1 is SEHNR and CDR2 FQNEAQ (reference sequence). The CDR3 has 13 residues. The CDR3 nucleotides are TGTGCCAGCAGCTTAGCCAGGGATGGCGGCTACACCTTC. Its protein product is CASSLARDGGYTF.

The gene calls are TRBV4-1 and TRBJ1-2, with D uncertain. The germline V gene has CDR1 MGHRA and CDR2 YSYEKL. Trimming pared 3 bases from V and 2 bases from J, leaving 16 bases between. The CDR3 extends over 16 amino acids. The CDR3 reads CASSQLGGVSNYGYTF. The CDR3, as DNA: TGCGCCAGCAGCCAGCTAGGAGGTGTGAGCAACTATGGCTACACCTTC.

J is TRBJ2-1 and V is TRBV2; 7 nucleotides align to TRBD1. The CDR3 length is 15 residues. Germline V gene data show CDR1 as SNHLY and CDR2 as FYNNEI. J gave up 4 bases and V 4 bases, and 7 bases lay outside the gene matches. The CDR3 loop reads CASSAGQALYNEQFF. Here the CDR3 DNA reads TGTGCCAGCAGTGCCGGACAGGCGTTATACAATGAGCAGTTCTTC.

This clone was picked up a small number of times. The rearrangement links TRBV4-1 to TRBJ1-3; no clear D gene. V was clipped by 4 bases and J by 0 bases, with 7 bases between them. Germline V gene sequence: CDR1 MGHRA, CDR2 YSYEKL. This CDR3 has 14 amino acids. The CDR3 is CASSPFSSGNTIYF. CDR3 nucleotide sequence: TGCGCCAGCAGCCCCTTCTCCTCTGGAAACACCATATATTTT.

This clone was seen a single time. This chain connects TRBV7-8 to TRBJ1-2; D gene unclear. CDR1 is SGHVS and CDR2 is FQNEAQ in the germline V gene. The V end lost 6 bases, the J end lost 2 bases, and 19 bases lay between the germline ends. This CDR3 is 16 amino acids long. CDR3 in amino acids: CASSLHTDILNYGYTF. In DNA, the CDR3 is TGTGCCAGCAGTCTCCACACCGACATATTAAACTATGGCTACACCTTC.

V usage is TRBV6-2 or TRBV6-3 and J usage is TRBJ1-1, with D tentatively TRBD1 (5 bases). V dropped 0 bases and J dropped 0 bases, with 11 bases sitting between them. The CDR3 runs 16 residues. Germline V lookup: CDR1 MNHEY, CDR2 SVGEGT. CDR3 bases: TGTGCCAGCAGTTACTCTACTTGGGACTTGAACACTGAAGCTTTCTTT. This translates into CASSYSTWDLNTEAFF.

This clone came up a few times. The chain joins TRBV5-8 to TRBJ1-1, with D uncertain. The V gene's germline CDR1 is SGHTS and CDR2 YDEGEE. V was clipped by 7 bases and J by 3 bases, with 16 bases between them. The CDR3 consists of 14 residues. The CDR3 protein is CASRVWRTDTEAFF. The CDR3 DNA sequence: TGTGCCAGCCGTGTTTGGAGGACCGACACTGAAGCTTTCTTT.

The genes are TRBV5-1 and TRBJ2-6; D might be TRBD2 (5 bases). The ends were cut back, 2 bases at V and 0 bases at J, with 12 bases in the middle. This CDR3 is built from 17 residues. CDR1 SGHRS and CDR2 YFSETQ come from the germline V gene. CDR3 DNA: TGCGCCAGCAGCTTTTTAGGACTCCGCTCTGGGGCCAACGTCCTGACTTTC. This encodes CASSFLGLRSGANVLTF. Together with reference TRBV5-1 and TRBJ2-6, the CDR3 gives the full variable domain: KAGVTQTPRYLIKTRGQQVTLSCSPISGHRSVSWYQQTPGQGLQFLFEYFSETQRNKGNFPGRFSGRQFSNSRSEMNVSTLELGDSALYLCASSFLGLRSGANVLTFGAGSRLTVL.

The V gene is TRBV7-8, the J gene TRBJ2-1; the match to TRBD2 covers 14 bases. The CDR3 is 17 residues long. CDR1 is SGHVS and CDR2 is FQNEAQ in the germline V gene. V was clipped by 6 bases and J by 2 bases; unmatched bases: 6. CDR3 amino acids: CASRLGTSGSTYNEQFF. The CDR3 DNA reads TGTGCCAGCAGACTAGGGACTAGCGGGAGTACCTACAATGAGCAGTTCTTC.

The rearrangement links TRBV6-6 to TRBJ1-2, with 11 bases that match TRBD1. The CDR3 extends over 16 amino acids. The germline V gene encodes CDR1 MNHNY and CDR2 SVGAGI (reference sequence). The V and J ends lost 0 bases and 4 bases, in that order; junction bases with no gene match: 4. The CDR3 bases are TGTGCCAGCAGTTACTCGGGACAGGGGGAGAGCTATGGCTACACCTTC. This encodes CASSYSGQGESYGYTF.

CDR3 bases: TGTGCCAGCAGTTCGAGACAGCGTGGTGAAAAACTGTTTTTT. Protein sequence: CASSSRQRGEKLFF. This sequence joins TRBV27 and TRBJ1-4; the D gene is possibly TRBD1 (5 bases). Germline CDR1 is MNHEY and CDR2 is SMNVEV (reference sequence). Trimming stripped 4 bases from V and 7 bases from J, with 13 bases between. The CDR3 sequence is 14 residues long.

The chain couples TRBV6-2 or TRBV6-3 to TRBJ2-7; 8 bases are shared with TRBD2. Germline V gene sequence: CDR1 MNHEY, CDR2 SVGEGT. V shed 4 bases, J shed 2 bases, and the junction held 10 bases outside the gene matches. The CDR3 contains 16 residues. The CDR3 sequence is CASSSTPGLGAYEQYF. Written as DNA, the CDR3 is TGTGCCAGCAGTTCCACTCCGGGACTAGGAGCCTACGAGCAGTACTTC.